This TCR beta chain was captured in a study of blood T cell repertoires in COVID-19. The CDR3 totals 14 residues. Germline assignment: CDR1 SNHLY and CDR2 FYNNEI. V was pared by 2 bases and J by 8 bases, with 12 bases between. The assay was immunoSEQ multiplex PCR, and TCRdb's table has in-frame clones only and misses some. The sample records roughly 99,000 clones, approximately 90% being singletons. The chain combines TRBV2 with TRBJ2-2; D unresolved. The clonotype originates from a man aged 50 to 59 with active or convalescent COVID-19. The sequencing input was peripheral blood. The CDR3 sequence is CASSEQSRSGELFF. The CDR3 region has the DNA TGTGCCAGCAGTGAACAATCCCGGTCAGGGGAGCTGTTTTTT.